Listed below are T cell receptor beta chains from one sample, sequenced in a study of technical replicates of blood from several donors. Assay used: immunoSEQ multiplex PCR; TCRdb lists only in-frame clones, some missing. The sample contains more than 65,000 clones, more than 85% of which appear only once. Material: T cells isolated from PBMCs. The receptors stem from a human donor in good health. Both conserved end residues are part of each CDR3. A D gene is named only where the DNA matches it firmly.

v_gene: TRBV9
j_gene: TRBJ2-1
d_gene: -
CDR3aa: CASSDELGFNEQFF
CDR3nt: TGTGCCAGCAGCGACGAGCTAGGTTTCAATGAGCAGTTCTTC

v_gene: TRBV5-1
j_gene: TRBJ2-1
d_gene: -
CDR3aa: CASSFGGIYNEQFF
CDR3nt: TGCGCCAGCAGCTTTGGCGGGATCTACAATGAGCAGTTCTTC

v_gene: TRBV28
j_gene: TRBJ2-7
d_gene: TRBD1
CDR3aa: CASRMPGQGTYEQYF
CDR3nt: TGTGCCAGCAGAATGCCGGGACAGGGAACGTACGAGCAGTACTTC

v_gene: TRBV19
j_gene: TRBJ2-2
d_gene: TRBD1
CDR3aa: CASVKGQGLTGELFF
CDR3nt: TGTGCCAGCGTAAAGGGACAGGGGTTAACCGGGGAGCTGTTTTTT

v_gene: TRBV19
j_gene: TRBJ2-2
d_gene: -
CDR3aa: CASRPLGGTTGELFF
CDR3nt: TGTGCCAGTAGGCCTCTCGGGGGTACCACCGGGGAGCTGTTTTTT

v_gene: TRBV23-1
j_gene: TRBJ1-3
d_gene: TRBD1
CDR3aa: CASSQSEGAYSGNTIYF
CDR3nt: TGCGCCAGCAGTCAATCTGAGGGGGCTTACTCTGGAAACACCATATATTTT

v_gene: TRBV15
j_gene: TRBJ1-2
d_gene: TRBD1
CDR3aa: CATSRVGTGDYGYTF
CDR3nt: TGTGCCACCAGCAGAGTGGGGACAGGGGACTATGGCTACACCTTC

v_gene: TRBV6-4
j_gene: TRBJ2-2
d_gene: TRBD1
CDR3aa: CASTRDSALTGELFF
CDR3nt: TGTGCCAGCACCCGGGACAGTGCCCTCACCGGGGAGCTGTTTTTT

v_gene: TRBV28
j_gene: TRBJ2-7
d_gene: TRBD1
CDR3aa: CASKPVGQALYEQYF
CDR3nt: TGTGCCAGCAAACCGGTAGGACAGGCCCTGTACGAGCAGTACTTC

v_gene: TRBV7-6
j_gene: TRBJ2-5
d_gene: TRBD1
CDR3aa: CASSPYGTGGRETQYF
CDR3nt: TGTGCCAGCAGCCCCTACGGGACAGGGGGCAGGGAGACCCAGTACTTC

v_gene: TRBV2
j_gene: TRBJ1-5
d_gene: TRBD1
CDR3aa: CASKAGGMSQHF
CDR3nt: TGTGCCAGCAAGGCAGGGGGCATGTCCCAGCATTTT

v_gene: TRBV7-2
j_gene: TRBJ2-7
d_gene: -
CDR3aa: CASSYRDISYEQYF
CDR3nt: TGTGCCAGCAGCTACCGGGACATATCCTACGAGCAGTACTTC

v_gene: TRBV28
j_gene: TRBJ2-7
d_gene: -
CDR3aa: CASCWASTYEQYF
CDR3nt: TGTGCCAGCTGTTGGGCTTCAACCTACGAGCAGTACTTC